The entry below describes one T cell receptor (beta chain). The antigen remains undetermined. This record belongs to a study of shared clonotypes between healthy human individuals. Study-wide points: The expectation was that sequencing depth would affect clonotype sharing among donors.

From germline, CDR1 is LNHDA and CDR2 SQIVND (reference sequence). This CDR3 region has 14 residues. The V gene lost 3 bases and the J gene lost 3 bases, with 11 bases spanning the gap. Naive CD8 cells, CD45RO-negative and positively selected for CCR7, excluded terminally differentiated effector memory CD45RA+ cells. The authors loaded 200 ng DNA, roughly 27,000 T cell genomes, into sorted-subset replicate PCRs. Some clones are missing from TCRdb's copy, which holds only in-frame ones; the method was immunoSEQ multiplex PCR. The data contain hundreds of thousands of clones, roughly 95% of them seen just once; the ten biggest clones take up over 0.095%.

The origin of this receptor is a woman younger than 45 in good health. Input material: naive CD8+ T cells sorted from blood. The chain couples TRBV19 to TRBJ1-1; maybe TRBD1 (5 bases). CDR3 in amino acids: CASSIVQGHTEAFF. The CDR3 DNA is TGTGCCAGTAGTATTGTGCAGGGTCACACTGAAGCTTTCTTT.